This TCR beta chain was captured by sequencing in a study of T cell changes during pregnancy in multiple sclerosis (dated by TCRdb to about 2019). Study-wide context: The study examined how the T cell repertoire changed over the course of pregnancy in women with multiple sclerosis.

On this clone: Its antigen remains unidentified. One base away there is no much larger clone; base qualities are not given.

The CDR3 runs 13 residues from the cysteine to the phenylalanine. Of all the DNA, just the CDR3 is kept, 39 bases in frame from base 1. The library was prepared using the immunoSEQ multiplex PCR assay. As stored in TCRdb, this immuneACCESS dataset retains in-frame rearrangements with V and J assigned. A fraction of the clones does not appear; measured against another copy, unresolved V genes explain less than half of the discrepancy, and the remainder lacks a known reason. The sample table holds 30,000 to 35,000 clones, of which around 89% were seen once. Of the sample, 0.5% to 0.65% falls within the top ten clones.

Specimen: CD4+ T cells from peripheral blood mononuclear cells, collected in the third trimester of pregnancy. The receptor's source is a female donor in good health, enrolled as a control in a pregnancy study. The chain uses TRBV21-1 and TRBJ2-5; the table's D call, TRBD2, has no DNA check behind it. TRBV21-1 is a listed pseudogene. This receptor carries the CDR3 CANQWEREETQYF. The nucleotide sequence reads TGTGCCAATCAGTGGGAGAGGGAAGAGACCCAGTACTTC.